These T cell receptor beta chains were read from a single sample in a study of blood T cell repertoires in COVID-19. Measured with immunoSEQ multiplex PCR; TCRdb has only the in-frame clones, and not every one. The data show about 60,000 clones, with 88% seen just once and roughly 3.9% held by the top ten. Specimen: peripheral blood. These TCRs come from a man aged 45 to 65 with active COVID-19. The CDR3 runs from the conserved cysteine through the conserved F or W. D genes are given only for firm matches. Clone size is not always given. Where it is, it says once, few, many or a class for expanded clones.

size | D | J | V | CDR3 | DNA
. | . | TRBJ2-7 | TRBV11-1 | CASSPRVGDEQYF | TGTGCCAGCAGCCCCAGGGTAGGGGACGAGCAGTACTTC
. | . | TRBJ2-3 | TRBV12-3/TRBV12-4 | CASRPNPGDTQYF | TGTGCCAGCAGACCTAACCCGGGAGATACGCAGTATTTT
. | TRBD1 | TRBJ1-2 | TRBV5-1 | CASQSGDRANYGYTF | TGCGCCAGCCAGAGTGGGGACAGGGCTAACTATGGCTACACCTTC
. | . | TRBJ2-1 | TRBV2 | CASSYFRENEQFF | TGTGCCAGCAGTTACTTTCGAGAAAATGAGCAGTTCTTC
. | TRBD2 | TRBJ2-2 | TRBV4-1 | CASSPGPGGTGELFF | TGCGCCAGCAGCCCCGGCCCGGGGGGAACCGGGGAGCTGTTTTTT
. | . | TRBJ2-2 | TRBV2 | CASSTGFTGELFF | TGTGCCAGCAGTACAGGATTCACCGGGGAGCTGTTTTTT
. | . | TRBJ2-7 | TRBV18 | CASSPTVLSSYEQYF | TGTGCCAGCTCACCGACAGTACTAAGCTCCTACGAGCAGTACTTC
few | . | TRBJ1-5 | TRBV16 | CASSHPGAHQPQHF | TGTGCCAGCAGCCATCCAGGGGCACATCAGCCCCAGCATTTT
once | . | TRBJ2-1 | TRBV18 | CASSPPRLALNNEQFF | TGTGCCAGCTCACCACCGAGGCTAGCTCTGAACAATGAGCAGTTCTTC
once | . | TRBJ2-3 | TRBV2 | CASRSLKPRTDTQYF | TGTGCCAGCAGGTCGTTAAAGCCGCGCACAGATACGCAGTATTTT
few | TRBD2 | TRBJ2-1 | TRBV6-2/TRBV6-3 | CASSYSSPSGIYNEQFF | TGTGCCAGCAGTTACTCTTCGCCTAGCGGAATTTACAATGAGCAGTTCTTC
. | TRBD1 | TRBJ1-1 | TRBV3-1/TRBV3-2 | CASSQSPGQGPNTEAFF | TGTGCCAGCAGCCAATCTCCGGGACAGGGTCCGAACACTGAAGCTTTCTTT